The rows below give T cell receptor beta chains drawn from one sample of a study of cytomegalovirus exposure and HLA in healthy donors. Data came from immunoSEQ multiplex PCR; TCRdb stores just in-frame clones and leaves some out. The table lists 70,000 or so clones, approximately 93% of them singletons. Material: PBMCs. The source of these receptors is a man between 18 and 29 years old in good health and CMV-seropositive. Both conserved end residues are part of each CDR3. The D gene is left open where the match is weak. Some rows have no size entry. The others give once, few or many, or a class for an expanded clone.

TRBJ2-2 | once | NA | TRBV5-1 | CASSLSQTEHTNTGELFF | TGCGCCAGCAGCTTGTCCCAGACAGAACATACGAACACCGGGGAGCTGTTTTTT
TRBJ2-7 | NA | NA | TRBV9 | CASSVASGRSYEQYF | TGTGCCAGCAGCGTAGCCAGTGGCCGATCCTACGAGCAGTACTTC
TRBJ2-1 | NA | TRBD2 | TRBV5-1 | CASSPWTSDNNEQFF | TGCGCCAGCAGCCCCTGGACTAGCGACAACAATGAGCAGTTCTTC
TRBJ1-1 | NA | NA | TRBV5-4 | CASSLGDTNLEAFF | TGTGCCAGCAGCTTGGGGGACACCAACCTGGAAGCTTTCTTT
TRBJ2-2 | NA | TRBD2 | TRBV27 | CASGGLLAGAGELFF | TGTGCCAGCGGCGGCCTTCTAGCGGGAGCCGGGGAGCTGTTTTTT
TRBJ1-2 | NA | NA | TRBV6-1 | CASSETIRGLLLGYTF | TGTGCCAGCAGTGAAACTATAAGGGGCCTCCTTCTCGGCTACACCTTC
TRBJ1-1 | once | NA | TRBV7-9 | CASSLLDRLNTEAFF | TGTGCCAGCAGCTTACTTGACAGATTGAACACTGAAGCTTTCTTT
TRBJ1-2 | NA | NA | TRBV12-5 | CASGLTGRGYTF | TGTGCTAGTGGTTTGACAGGGCGAGGCTACACCTTC
TRBJ2-1 | NA | TRBD1 | TRBV2 | CASSRDRGEQFF | TGTGCCAGCAGCCGAGACAGGGGTGAGCAGTTCTTC
TRBJ2-7 | NA | NA | TRBV28 | CAAWTESPLEQYF | TGTGCCGCATGGACAGAATCCCCCCTCGAGCAGTACTTC
TRBJ1-3 | NA | TRBD1 | TRBV13 | CASSSIKGQGGSGGNTIYF | TGTGCCAGCAGCTCTATAAAGGGACAGGGAGGTTCGGGAGGAAACACCATATATTTT
TRBJ2-7 | NA | TRBD2 | TRBV14 | CASSQTTSGRLGRSYEQYF | TGTGCCAGCAGCCAGACGACTAGCGGGAGATTGGGGCGGTCCTACGAGCAGTACTTC
TRBJ2-5 | NA | TRBD2 | TRBV7-8 | CAAAGGGLRETQYF | TGTGCCGCTGCCGGGGGGGGTCTAAGAGAGACCCAGTACTTC
TRBJ1-3 | NA | NA | TRBV7-2 | CASSSFLSGNTIYF | TGTGCCAGCAGCTCGTTCCTTTCGGGAAACACCATATATTTT
TRBJ2-1 | NA | TRBD2 | TRBV10-3 | CAIKGLADYNEQFF | TGTGCCATCAAAGGACTAGCGGACTACAATGAGCAGTTCTTC
TRBJ2-7 | NA | NA | TRBV28 | CASSFPLTAEQYF | TGTGCCAGCAGTTTTCCCCTAACAGCCGAGCAGTACTTC
TRBJ2-7 | NA | NA | TRBV7-6 | CASSLAPISEQYF | TGTGCCAGCAGCTTAGCCCCCATCAGCGAGCAGTACTTC
TRBJ1-3 | NA | NA | TRBV5-4 | CASSLYPGTIGNTIYF | TGTGCCAGCAGCTTGTACCCAGGAACAATCGGAAACACCATATATTTT
TRBJ1-1 | once | NA | TRBV11-2 | CASSSPGGVRNTEAFF | TGTGCCAGCAGTTCACCCGGGGGGGTGAGAAACACTGAAGCTTTCTTT
TRBJ2-3 | NA | NA | TRBV14 | CASSQSSVESDTQYF | TGTGCCAGCAGCCAAAGTTCCGTGGAGTCAGATACGCAGTATTTT
TRBJ2-7 | NA | NA | TRBV28 | CASSLSGVYEQYF | TGTGCCAGCAGTTTGTCCGGAGTCTACGAGCAGTACTTC
TRBJ2-1 | NA | NA | TRBV29-1 | CSVEDLGGHDGPEQFF | TGCAGCGTTGAAGATCTCGGGGGGCATGATGGACCCGAGCAGTTCTTC
TRBJ2-7 | NA | TRBD2 | TRBV4-1 | CASSQDPGGMSYEQYF | TGCGCCAGCAGCCAAGATCCGGGGGGGATGTCCTACGAGCAGTACTTC
TRBJ1-1 | NA | NA | TRBV28 | CASMDRTEAFF | TGTGCCAGCATGGACAGAACTGAAGCTTTCTTT
TRBJ1-1 | NA | NA | TRBV5-4 | CASSSPTVNTEAFF | TGTGCCAGCAGCTCCCCGACAGTGAACACTGAAGCTTTCTTT
TRBJ1-2 | few | TRBD1 | TRBV4-1 | CASSHPLGTGANYGYTF | TGCGCCAGCAGCCACCCCCTGGGGACAGGGGCGAACTATGGCTACACCTTC
TRBJ2-1 | NA | NA | TRBV2 | CASSLNRNEQFF | TGTGCCAGCAGCCTTAACAGGAATGAGCAGTTCTTC
TRBJ1-4 | NA | TRBD1 | TRBV5-8 | CASSRDRINEKLFF | TGTGCCAGCAGTCGGGACAGGATTAATGAAAAACTGTTTTTT
TRBJ2-3 | NA | NA | TRBV5-1 | CASKQDRSTDTQYF | TGCGCCAGCAAACAGGACCGAAGCACAGATACGCAGTATTTT
TRBJ2-3 | NA | NA | TRBV27 | CASSLVRDTDTQYF | TGTGCCAGCAGTTTAGTCAGGGATACAGATACGCAGTATTTT
TRBJ2-2 | NA | TRBD2 | TRBV9 | CASSVSGRAGTGELFF | TGTGCCAGCAGCGTGAGCGGGAGGGCCGGCACCGGGGAGCTGTTTTTT
TRBJ1-1 | NA | NA | TRBV14 | CASSQDSVNTEAFF | TGTGCCAGCAGCCAAGATTCAGTCAACACTGAAGCTTTCTTT
TRBJ2-7 | once | NA | TRBV30 | CAWTDSTYEQYF | TGTGCCTGGACGGACAGCACCTACGAGCAGTACTTC
TRBJ2-3 | NA | TRBD2 | TRBV27 | CASSLVLAGGTQYF | TGTGCCAGCAGTTTAGTACTAGCGGGAGGAACGCAGTATTTT
TRBJ2-5 | NA | TRBD1 | TRBV18 | CASSPGTGGAAGQETQYF | TGTGCCAGCTCACCAGGGACAGGGGGCGCGGCGGGCCAAGAGACCCAGTACTTC
TRBJ2-7 | NA | NA | TRBV10-1 | CASSGQEDSAYEQYF | TGCGCCAGCAGTGGACAGGAAGATTCTGCCTACGAGCAGTACTTC
TRBJ1-5 | NA | NA | TRBV2 | CASSEDRSQPQHF | TGTGCCAGCAGTGAGGACAGATCTCAGCCCCAGCATTTT
TRBJ2-6 | NA | NA | TRBV19 | CASSTWGGAGGSSGANVLTF | TGTGCCAGTAGTACATGGGGCGGGGCAGGGGGAAGCTCTGGGGCCAACGTCCTGACTTTC
TRBJ2-1 | NA | NA | TRBV5-1 | CASSPGQRYNEQFF | TGCGCCAGCAGCCCCGGACAGAGGTACAATGAGCAGTTCTTC
TRBJ2-4 | NA | NA | TRBV29-1 | CSVLGRSDIQYF | TGCAGCGTGCTGGGCCGTTCGGACATTCAGTACTTC
TRBJ2-7 | once | TRBD2 | TRBV7-6 | CASSLSVAGGAREQYF | TGTGCCAGCAGCTTAAGTGTCGCGGGGGGGGCCCGCGAGCAGTACTTC
TRBJ2-3 | NA | NA | TRBV5-1 | CASSLEPARASTDTQYF | TGCGCCAGCAGCTTGGAGCCAGCCAGGGCTAGCACAGATACGCAGTATTTT
TRBJ2-5 | NA | TRBD2 | TRBV7-6 | CASSFSLAGQETQYF | TGTGCCAGCAGCTTTTCTCTAGCGGGACAAGAGACCCAGTACTTC
TRBJ2-7 | NA | NA | TRBV27 | CASSFMAGASYEQYF | TGTGCCAGCAGTTTTATGGCAGGGGCCTCCTACGAGCAGTACTTC
TRBJ1-5 | NA | TRBD1 | TRBV6-5 | CASQTGVSNQPQHF | TGTGCCAGCCAAACAGGGGTGAGCAATCAGCCCCAGCATTTT
TRBJ2-1 | NA | NA | TRBV9 | CASSAYSGTRPYNEQFF | TGTGCCAGCAGCGCCTATTCCGGGACTCGTCCCTACAATGAGCAGTTCTTC
TRBJ2-5 | NA | TRBD2 | TRBV18 | CASSPISGLAGQETQYF | TGTGCCAGCTCACCCATATCCGGACTAGCGGGACAAGAGACCCAGTACTTC
TRBJ2-3 | NA | NA | TRBV14 | CASSPLVGKDTQYF | TGTGCCAGCAGCCCACTAGTAGGGAAAGATACGCAGTATTTT
TRBJ2-2 | NA | NA | TRBV5-1 | CASNRDTEGTGELFF | TGCGCCAGCAACCGGGACACTGAGGGCACCGGGGAGCTGTTTTTT
TRBJ2-3 | NA | TRBD2 | TRBV19 | CASTLAGTDTQYF | TGTGCCAGTACACTAGCGGGCACAGATACGCAGTATTTT
TRBJ1-1 | NA | NA | TRBV6-5 | CASSYSGQGPEAFF | TGTGCCAGCAGTTACTCCGGGCAGGGCCCTGAAGCTTTCTTT
TRBJ1-5 | NA | NA | TRBV28 | CASRPPGGNQPQHF | TGTGCCAGCAGACCACCAGGGGGCAATCAGCCCCAGCATTTT